The entry below describes one TCR beta chain. The record originates from a study of Ad26.COV2.S vaccination and SARS-CoV-2 variants. CDR1 and CDR2 (germline): MNHEY, SMNVEV (reference sequence). With V trimmed by 7 bases and J by 5 bases, 6 bases remained unmatched. The CDR3 totals 14 residues. As for treatment: over 15 received Ad26.COV2.S at low or high dose, single or two shots; about 5 received placebo; per-sample allocation not given. On day 63 after the first injection, vaccine and placebo recipients gave samples. Repertoires were generated with immunoSEQ multiplex PCR, while TCRdb's copy carries only in-frame clones and drops some. The profile shows around 400,000 clones, 80% to 95% of them singletons.

The V and J genes are TRBV27 and TRBJ2-7; 12 bases line up with TRBD2. The sample here was peripheral blood, taken in a trial of Ad26.COV2.S vaccine versus placebo. The TCR originated in a person aged 18 to 59 who received the Ad26.COV2.S COVID-19 vaccine or a placebo. The DNA of the CDR3 is TGTGCCAGCAAGACTAGCGGGAGCTTCCACGAGCAGTACTTC. Its protein is CASKTSGSFHEQYF.